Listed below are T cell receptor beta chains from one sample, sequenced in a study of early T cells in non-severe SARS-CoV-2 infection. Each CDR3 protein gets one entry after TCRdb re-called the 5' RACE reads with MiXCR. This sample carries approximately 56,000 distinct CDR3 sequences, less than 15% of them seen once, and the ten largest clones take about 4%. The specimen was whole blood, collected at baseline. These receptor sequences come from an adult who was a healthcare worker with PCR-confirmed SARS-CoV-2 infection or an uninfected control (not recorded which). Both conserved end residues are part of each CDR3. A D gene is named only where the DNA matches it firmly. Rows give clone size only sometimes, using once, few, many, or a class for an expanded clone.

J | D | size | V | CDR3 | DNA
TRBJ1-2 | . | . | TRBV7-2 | CASSLNRGGYTF | TGTGCCAGCAGCCTAAACCGGGGCGGCTACACCTTC
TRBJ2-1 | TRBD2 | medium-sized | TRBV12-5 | CASGFLTSGGGNEQFF | TGTGCTAGTGGTTTCCTCACTAGCGGGGGGGGAAATGAGCAGTTCTTC
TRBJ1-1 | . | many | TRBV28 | CASKGGTEAFF | TGTGCCAGCAAGGGGGGCACTGAAGCTTTCTTT
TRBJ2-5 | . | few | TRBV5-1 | CASGPGPEETQYF | TGCGCCAGCGGACCGGGACCCGAAGAGACCCAGTACTTC
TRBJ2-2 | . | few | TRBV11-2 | CASSLGRGPGELFF | TGTGCCAGCAGCTTAGGTCGGGGACCCGGGGAGCTGTTTTTT
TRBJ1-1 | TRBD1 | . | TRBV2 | CASSGEQGSTEAFF | TGTGCCAGCAGTGGGGAACAGGGGAGCACTGAAGCTTTCTTT
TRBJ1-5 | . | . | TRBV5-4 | CASSLLGDNQPQHF | TGTGCCAGCAGCTTGTTAGGGGATAATCAGCCCCAGCATTTT
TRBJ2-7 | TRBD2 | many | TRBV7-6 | CASSSPGAGGPYEQYF | TGTGCCAGCAGCTCCCCGGGGGCGGGAGGGCCCTACGAGCAGTACTTC
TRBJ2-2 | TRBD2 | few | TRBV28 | CASSLAGGSGELFF | TGTGCCAGCAGTTTGGCGGGGGGCTCCGGGGAGCTGTTTTTT
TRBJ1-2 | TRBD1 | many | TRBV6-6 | CASLKSGQGIYGYTF | TGTGCCAGCCTAAAATCGGGACAGGGAATCTATGGCTACACCTTC
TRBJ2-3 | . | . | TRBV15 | CATSSRGALTDTQYF | TGTGCCACCAGCAGCCGTGGAGCCCTCACAGATACGCAGTATTTT
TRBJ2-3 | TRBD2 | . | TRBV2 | CASKEAGGPTDTQYF | TGTGCCAGCAAAGAGGCGGGGGGGCCGACAGATACGCAGTATTTT
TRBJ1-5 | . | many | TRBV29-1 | CSVVLGGLGNQPQHF | TGCAGCGTTGTCTTAGGGGGTTTGGGCAATCAGCCCCAGCATTTT
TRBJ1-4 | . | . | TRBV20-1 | CSAQDSSSKKLFF | TGCAGTGCTCAGGACAGTAGCTCGAAAAAACTGTTTTTT
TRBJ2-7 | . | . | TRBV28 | CASSLTMPFHEQYF | TGTGCCAGCAGTTTGACGATGCCCTTCCACGAGCAGTACTTC
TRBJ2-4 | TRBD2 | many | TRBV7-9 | CASSLAGESPRFQYF | TGTGCCAGCTCCCTAGCGGGAGAGTCGCCCAGATTTCAGTACTTC
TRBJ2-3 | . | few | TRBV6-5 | CASTGFGTDTQYF | TGTGCCAGCACGGGTTTTGGCACAGATACGCAGTATTTT
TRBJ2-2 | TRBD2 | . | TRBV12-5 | CASGLVLLADITGELFF | TGTGCTAGTGGTTTGGTACTGCTAGCGGATATCACCGGGGAGCTGTTTTTT
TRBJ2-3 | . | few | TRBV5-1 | CASSLERPTDTQYF | TGCGCCAGCAGCTTAGAGCGGCCCACAGATACGCAGTATTTT
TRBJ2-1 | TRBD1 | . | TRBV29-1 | CSITGTGPSSYNEQFF | TGCAGCATAACCGGGACAGGACCGAGCTCCTACAATGAGCAGTTCTTC
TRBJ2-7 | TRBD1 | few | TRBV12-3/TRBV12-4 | CASRGQTEQYF | TGTGCCAGCAGGGGACAGACCGAGCAGTACTTC
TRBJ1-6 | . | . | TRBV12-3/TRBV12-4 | CASMASTYNSPLHF | TGTGCCAGCATGGCAAGCACCTATAATTCACCCCTCCACTTT
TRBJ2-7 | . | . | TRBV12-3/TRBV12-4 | CASRRATYEQYF | TGTGCCAGCAGAAGGGCAACCTACGAGCAGTACTTC
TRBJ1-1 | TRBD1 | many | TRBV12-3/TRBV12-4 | CASSLIGQGDTEAFF | TGTGCCAGCAGTTTAATTGGGCAGGGGGACACTGAAGCTTTCTTT
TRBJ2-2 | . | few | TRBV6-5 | CASSYRRLANTGELFF | TGTGCCAGCAGTTACAGGCGGTTGGCGAACACCGGGGAGCTGTTTTTT
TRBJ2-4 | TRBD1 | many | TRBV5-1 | CASGQDRGNIQYF | TGCGCCAGCGGACAAGACAGGGGAAACATTCAGTACTTC
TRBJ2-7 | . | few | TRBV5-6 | CASSLVASSPYEQYF | TGTGCCAGCAGCTTGGTGGCTAGCTCCCCCTACGAGCAGTACTTC
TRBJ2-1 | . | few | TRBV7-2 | CASSFARLGEVFF | TGTGCCAGCAGTTTCGCCAGGTTAGGTGAGGTGTTCTTC
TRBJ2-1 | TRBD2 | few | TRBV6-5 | CASNGAGLADNEQFF | TGTGCCAGCAACGGCGCGGGACTAGCGGACAATGAGCAGTTCTTC
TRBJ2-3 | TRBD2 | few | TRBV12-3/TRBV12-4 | CASSDTRLAGTDTQYF | TGTGCCAGCAGCGACACCAGACTAGCGGGCACAGATACGCAGTATTTT
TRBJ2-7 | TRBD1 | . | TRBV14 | CASSRRDRGPYEQYF | TGTGCCAGCAGCCGCCGGGACAGGGGACCCTACGAGCAGTACTTC
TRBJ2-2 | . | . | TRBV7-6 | CASSLETRAGELFF | TGTGCCAGCAGCTTAGAAACCAGAGCTGGGGAGCTGTTTTTT
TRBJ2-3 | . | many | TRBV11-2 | CASSSLRQADTQYF | TGTGCCAGCAGCTCCCTTCGACAGGCAGATACGCAGTATTTT
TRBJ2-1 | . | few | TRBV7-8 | CASSARTNEQFF | TGTGCCAGCAGCGCCCGAACAAATGAGCAGTTCTTC
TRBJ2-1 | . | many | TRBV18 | CASSPPSTDEQFF | TGTGCCAGCTCACCCCCTAGTACCGATGAGCAGTTCTTC
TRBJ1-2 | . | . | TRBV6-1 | CASSGQGTVGYGYTF | TGTGCCAGCAGTGGTCAGGGAACAGTGGGCTATGGCTACACCTTC
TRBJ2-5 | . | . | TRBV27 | CASSLSVGETQYF | TGTGCCAGCAGTTTATCGGTGGGTGAGACCCAGTACTTC
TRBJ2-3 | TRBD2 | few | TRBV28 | CASSLTSGRSTDTQYF | TGTGCCAGCAGCCTCACTAGCGGGAGGAGCACAGATACGCAGTATTTT
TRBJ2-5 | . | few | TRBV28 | CASSSRTVSQETQYF | TGTGCCAGCAGTTCCCGGACAGTAAGCCAAGAGACCCAGTACTTC
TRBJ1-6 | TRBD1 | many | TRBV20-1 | CSARDRAGGGPLHF | TGCAGTGCTAGAGATCGGGCAGGGGGAGGACCCCTCCACTTT
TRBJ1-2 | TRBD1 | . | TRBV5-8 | CASSFNRGRNYGYTF | TGTGCCAGCAGCTTCAACAGGGGACGTAACTATGGCTACACCTTC
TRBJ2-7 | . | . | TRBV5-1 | CASSRTWPSYEQYF | TGCGCCAGCAGCCGGACATGGCCCTCCTACGAGCAGTACTTC
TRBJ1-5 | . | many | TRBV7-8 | CASSLGSQPQHF | TGTGCCAGCAGCTTGGGGTCTCAGCCCCAGCATTTT
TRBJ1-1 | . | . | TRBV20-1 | CSARDVRPGAEAFF | TGCAGTGCTAGAGATGTTCGCCCGGGGGCTGAAGCTTTCTTT
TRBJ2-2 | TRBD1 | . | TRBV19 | CASSVSGTGVTGELFF | TGTGCCAGTAGTGTATCCGGGACAGGAGTCACCGGGGAGCTGTTTTTT
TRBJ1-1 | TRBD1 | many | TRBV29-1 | CSVIRPGTGLSGTEAFF | TGCAGCGTTATTCGTCCCGGGACAGGTTTGAGTGGCACTGAAGCTTTCTTT
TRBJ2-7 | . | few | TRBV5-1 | CASSLAPVLPPYEQYF | TGCGCCAGCAGCTTGGCCCCGGTCTTACCCCCCTACGAGCAGTACTTC
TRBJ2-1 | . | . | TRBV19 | CASSISANQNEQFF | TGTGCCAGTAGTATCTCAGCGAACCAGAATGAGCAGTTCTTC
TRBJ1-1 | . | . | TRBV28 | CASRNRVWNTEAFF | TGTGCCAGCAGAAACAGGGTGTGGAACACTGAAGCTTTCTTT
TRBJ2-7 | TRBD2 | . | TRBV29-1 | CSASGSLDEQYF | TGCAGCGCCAGCGGGAGCCTGGACGAGCAGTACTTC
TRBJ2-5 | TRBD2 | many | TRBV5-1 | CASSATSGEETQYF | TGCGCCAGCAGCGCAACTAGCGGGGAAGAGACCCAGTACTTC
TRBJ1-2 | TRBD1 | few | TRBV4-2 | CASSQTDRNYGYTF | TGTGCCAGCAGCCAGACGGACAGGAACTATGGCTACACCTTC
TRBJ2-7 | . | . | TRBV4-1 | CASSLRDNYYEQYF | TGCGCCAGCAGCCTGCGGGACAACTACTACGAGCAGTACTTC